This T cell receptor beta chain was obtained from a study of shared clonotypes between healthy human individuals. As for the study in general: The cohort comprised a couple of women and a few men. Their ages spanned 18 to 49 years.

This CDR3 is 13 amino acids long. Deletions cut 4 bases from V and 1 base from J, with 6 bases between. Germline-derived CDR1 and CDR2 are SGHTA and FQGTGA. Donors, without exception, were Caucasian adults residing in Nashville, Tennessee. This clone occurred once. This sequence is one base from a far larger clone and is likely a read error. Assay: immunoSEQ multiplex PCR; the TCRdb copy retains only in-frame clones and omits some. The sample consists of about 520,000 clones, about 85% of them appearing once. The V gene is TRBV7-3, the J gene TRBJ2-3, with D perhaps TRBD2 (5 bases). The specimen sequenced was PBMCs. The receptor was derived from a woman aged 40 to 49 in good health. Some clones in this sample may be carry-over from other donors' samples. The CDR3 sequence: CASSSGGTDTQYF. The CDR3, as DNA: TGTGCCAGCAGCTCCGGGGGCACAGATACGCAGTATTTT.